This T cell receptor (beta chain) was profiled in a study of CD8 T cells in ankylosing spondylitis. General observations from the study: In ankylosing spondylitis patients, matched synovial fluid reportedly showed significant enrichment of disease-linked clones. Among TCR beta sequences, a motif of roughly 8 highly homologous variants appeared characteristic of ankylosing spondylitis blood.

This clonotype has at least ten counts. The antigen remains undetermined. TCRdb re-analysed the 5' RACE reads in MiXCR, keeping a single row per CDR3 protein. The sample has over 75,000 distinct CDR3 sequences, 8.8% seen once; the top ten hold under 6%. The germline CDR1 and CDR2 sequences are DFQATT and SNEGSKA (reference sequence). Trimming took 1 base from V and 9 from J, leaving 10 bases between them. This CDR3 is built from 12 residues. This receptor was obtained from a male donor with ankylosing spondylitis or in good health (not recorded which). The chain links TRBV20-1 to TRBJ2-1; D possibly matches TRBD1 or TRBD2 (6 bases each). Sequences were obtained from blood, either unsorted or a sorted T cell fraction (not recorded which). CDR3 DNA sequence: TGCAGTGCTAGAGTCGGGGGCACTGAGCAGTTCTTC. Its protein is CSARVGGTEQFF.